Listed below are T cell receptor beta chains from one sample, sequenced in a study of prognosis after radiotherapy for stage I lung cancer. One entry per CDR3 protein results from TCRdb running MiXCR on the multiplex PCR reads. Here the sample spans around 16,000 distinct CDR3 sequences, around 40% being singletons. This specimen was PBMCs, taken before or after stereotactic body radiation therapy (not recorded which). The receptors come from a donor of 50 years or more with non-small cell lung cancer. The CDR3 runs from the conserved cysteine through the conserved F or W. D genes are given only for firm matches. The listing skips clone size in some rows; elsewhere it reads once, few, many or a size class.

d_gene: TRBD1; v_gene: TRBV11-1; abundance: many; len: 15; j_gene: TRBJ2-1; CDR3nt: TGTGCCAGCAGTTCTGCTACAGGGGCGGGCAATGAGCAGTTCTTC; CDR3aa: CASSSATGAGNEQFF
d_gene: NA; v_gene: TRBV25-1; abundance: medium-sized; len: 12; j_gene: TRBJ2-2; CDR3nt: TGTGCCAGCAGAGATGGGACCGGGGAGCTGTTTTTT; CDR3aa: CASRDGTGELFF
d_gene: TRBD2; v_gene: TRBV7-9; abundance: NA; len: 15; j_gene: TRBJ2-4; CDR3nt: TGTGCCAGCAGCTTAGGGGGACTAGCGGGCAACATTCAGTACTTC; CDR3aa: CASSLGGLAGNIQYF
d_gene: NA; v_gene: TRBV29-1; abundance: many; len: 12; j_gene: TRBJ2-1; CDR3nt: TGCAGCGTCCCACTAGGAAACAATGAGCAGTTCTTC; CDR3aa: CSVPLGNNEQFF
d_gene: TRBD1; v_gene: TRBV7-9; abundance: medium-sized; len: 14; j_gene: TRBJ1-2; CDR3nt: TGTGCCAGCAGCTTAGTTGGGACAGGGCATGGCTACACCTTC; CDR3aa: CASSLVGTGHGYTF
d_gene: TRBD1; v_gene: TRBV25-1; abundance: NA; len: 15; j_gene: TRBJ2-7; CDR3nt: TGTGCCAGCAGTGAACGGGGGACAGGACTTCTCGAGCAGTACTTC; CDR3aa: CASSERGTGLLEQYF
d_gene: NA; v_gene: TRBV10-2; abundance: many; len: 13; j_gene: TRBJ2-2; CDR3nt: TGCGCCAGCATCGAGGGGAACACCGGGGAGCTGTTTTTT; CDR3aa: CASIEGNTGELFF
d_gene: TRBD2; v_gene: TRBV12-3/TRBV12-4; abundance: NA; len: 17; j_gene: TRBJ2-7; CDR3nt: TGTGCCAGCACTGTAAAGACGACTAGCGGGAGTTTGGACGAGCAGTACTTC; CDR3aa: CASTVKTTSGSLDEQYF
d_gene: TRBD1; v_gene: TRBV7-2; abundance: many; len: 14; j_gene: TRBJ1-2; CDR3nt: TGTGCCAGCAGCTTAGTGTCAGGGGGCTATGGCTACACCTTC; CDR3aa: CASSLVSGGYGYTF
d_gene: TRBD1; v_gene: TRBV19; abundance: many; len: 14; j_gene: TRBJ1-2; CDR3nt: TGTGCCAGTACTCACAGACAGGGGGCCTGGGGCTACACCTTC; CDR3aa: CASTHRQGAWGYTF
d_gene: NA; v_gene: TRBV7-2; abundance: medium-sized; len: 13; j_gene: TRBJ2-7; CDR3nt: TGTGCCAGCAGCTTAGATCGAGGCAGCGAGCAGTACTTC; CDR3aa: CASSLDRGSEQYF
d_gene: TRBD1; v_gene: TRBV7-2; abundance: NA; len: 15; j_gene: TRBJ1-2; CDR3nt: TGTGCCAGCAGCGCGCAACAGGGGGCATACTATGGCTACACCTTC; CDR3aa: CASSAQQGAYYGYTF
d_gene: NA; v_gene: TRBV10-2; abundance: many; len: 16; j_gene: TRBJ2-3; CDR3nt: TGCGCCAGCAGTGAGGGGGCGGGCGGATGGACAGATACGCAGTATTTT; CDR3aa: CASSEGAGGWTDTQYF
d_gene: NA; v_gene: TRBV28; abundance: NA; len: 12; j_gene: TRBJ1-2; CDR3nt: TGTGCCAGCAGTTTAAAACAGTGTTACTACACCTTC; CDR3aa: CASSLKQCYYTF
d_gene: TRBD1; v_gene: TRBV20-1; abundance: NA; len: 14; j_gene: TRBJ2-7; CDR3nt: TGCAGTGCTACCTGGGGGACAGGGGAGGTAGAGCAGTACTTC; CDR3aa: CSATWGTGEVEQYF
d_gene: TRBD2; v_gene: TRBV2; abundance: many; len: 16; j_gene: TRBJ2-7; CDR3nt: TGTGCCAGCAGTTTCGGACTAGCCCGAAGCTCCTACGAGCAGTACTTC; CDR3aa: CASSFGLARSSYEQYF
d_gene: TRBD1; v_gene: TRBV20-1; abundance: many; len: 14; j_gene: TRBJ1-5; CDR3nt: TGCAGTGCTCCGACAGGGGGGATTATGCAGCCCCAGCATTTT; CDR3aa: CSAPTGGIMQPQHF
d_gene: NA; v_gene: TRBV2; abundance: many; len: 14; j_gene: TRBJ2-1; CDR3nt: TGTGCCAGCAGGCAGGGTGGTTCCTACAATGAGCAGTTCTTC; CDR3aa: CASRQGGSYNEQFF
d_gene: TRBD1; v_gene: TRBV7-2; abundance: many; len: 18; j_gene: TRBJ1-1; CDR3nt: TGTGCCAGCAGCTTAGGGGGACCGGGACAGTTTTCGAACACTGAAGCTTTCTTT; CDR3aa: CASSLGGPGQFSNTEAFF
d_gene: TRBD1; v_gene: TRBV10-3; abundance: many; len: 14; j_gene: TRBJ2-1; CDR3nt: TGTGCCATCAGTGGACGGACAGGCGGCAATGAGCAGTTCTTC; CDR3aa: CAISGRTGGNEQFF
d_gene: TRBD1; v_gene: TRBV5-1; abundance: many; len: 14; j_gene: TRBJ1-4; CDR3nt: TGCGCCAGCAGCTCCGGACAGGGGAAGGAAAAACTGTTTTTT; CDR3aa: CASSSGQGKEKLFF
d_gene: TRBD1; v_gene: TRBV2; abundance: many; len: 14; j_gene: TRBJ1-2; CDR3nt: TGTGCCAGCAGTGCGACAGGGCCCAACTATGGCTACACCTTC; CDR3aa: CASSATGPNYGYTF
d_gene: NA; v_gene: TRBV20-1; abundance: NA; len: 12; j_gene: TRBJ2-1; CDR3nt: TGCAGTTCCACACTGGGTCACAGGGAGCAGTTCTTC; CDR3aa: CSSTLGHREQFF
d_gene: NA; v_gene: TRBV20-1; abundance: few; len: 17; j_gene: TRBJ1-1; CDR3nt: TGCAGTGCTAGACCCTCGGTACAGGGCGGGGAGTGGACTGAAGCTTTCTTT; CDR3aa: CSARPSVQGGEWTEAFF
d_gene: NA; v_gene: TRBV11-2; abundance: hyperexpanded; len: 14; j_gene: TRBJ2-7; CDR3nt: TGTGCCAGCAGCTTGACCGACGCCACCTACGAGCAGTACTTC; CDR3aa: CASSLTDATYEQYF
d_gene: TRBD2; v_gene: TRBV19; abundance: NA; len: 17; j_gene: TRBJ2-3; CDR3nt: TGTGCCATCGCGACTAGCGTGGGCCCTGGGATCACAGATACGCAGTATTTT; CDR3aa: CAIATSVGPGITDTQYF
d_gene: NA; v_gene: TRBV2; abundance: many; len: 13; j_gene: TRBJ1-2; CDR3nt: TGTGCCAGCAGGGGGGGGGGTCTTGATGGCTACACCTTC; CDR3aa: CASRGGGLDGYTF
d_gene: NA; v_gene: TRBV9; abundance: NA; len: 16; j_gene: TRBJ2-2; CDR3nt: TGTGCCAGCAGCCCTCCCGGGACCACGAACACCGGGGAGCTGTTTTTT; CDR3aa: CASSPPGTTNTGELFF
d_gene: TRBD2; v_gene: TRBV7-2; abundance: NA; len: 15; j_gene: TRBJ2-7; CDR3nt: TGTGCCAGCAGCTTCCTCCTAGCGGGAGCTGGCGAGCAGTACTTC; CDR3aa: CASSFLLAGAGEQYF
d_gene: NA; v_gene: TRBV3-2; abundance: many; len: 16; j_gene: TRBJ2-7; CDR3nt: TGTGCCAGCAGCCAAGTTTTTCAGGGCTTCTCCTACGAGCAGTACTTC; CDR3aa: CASSQVFQGFSYEQYF